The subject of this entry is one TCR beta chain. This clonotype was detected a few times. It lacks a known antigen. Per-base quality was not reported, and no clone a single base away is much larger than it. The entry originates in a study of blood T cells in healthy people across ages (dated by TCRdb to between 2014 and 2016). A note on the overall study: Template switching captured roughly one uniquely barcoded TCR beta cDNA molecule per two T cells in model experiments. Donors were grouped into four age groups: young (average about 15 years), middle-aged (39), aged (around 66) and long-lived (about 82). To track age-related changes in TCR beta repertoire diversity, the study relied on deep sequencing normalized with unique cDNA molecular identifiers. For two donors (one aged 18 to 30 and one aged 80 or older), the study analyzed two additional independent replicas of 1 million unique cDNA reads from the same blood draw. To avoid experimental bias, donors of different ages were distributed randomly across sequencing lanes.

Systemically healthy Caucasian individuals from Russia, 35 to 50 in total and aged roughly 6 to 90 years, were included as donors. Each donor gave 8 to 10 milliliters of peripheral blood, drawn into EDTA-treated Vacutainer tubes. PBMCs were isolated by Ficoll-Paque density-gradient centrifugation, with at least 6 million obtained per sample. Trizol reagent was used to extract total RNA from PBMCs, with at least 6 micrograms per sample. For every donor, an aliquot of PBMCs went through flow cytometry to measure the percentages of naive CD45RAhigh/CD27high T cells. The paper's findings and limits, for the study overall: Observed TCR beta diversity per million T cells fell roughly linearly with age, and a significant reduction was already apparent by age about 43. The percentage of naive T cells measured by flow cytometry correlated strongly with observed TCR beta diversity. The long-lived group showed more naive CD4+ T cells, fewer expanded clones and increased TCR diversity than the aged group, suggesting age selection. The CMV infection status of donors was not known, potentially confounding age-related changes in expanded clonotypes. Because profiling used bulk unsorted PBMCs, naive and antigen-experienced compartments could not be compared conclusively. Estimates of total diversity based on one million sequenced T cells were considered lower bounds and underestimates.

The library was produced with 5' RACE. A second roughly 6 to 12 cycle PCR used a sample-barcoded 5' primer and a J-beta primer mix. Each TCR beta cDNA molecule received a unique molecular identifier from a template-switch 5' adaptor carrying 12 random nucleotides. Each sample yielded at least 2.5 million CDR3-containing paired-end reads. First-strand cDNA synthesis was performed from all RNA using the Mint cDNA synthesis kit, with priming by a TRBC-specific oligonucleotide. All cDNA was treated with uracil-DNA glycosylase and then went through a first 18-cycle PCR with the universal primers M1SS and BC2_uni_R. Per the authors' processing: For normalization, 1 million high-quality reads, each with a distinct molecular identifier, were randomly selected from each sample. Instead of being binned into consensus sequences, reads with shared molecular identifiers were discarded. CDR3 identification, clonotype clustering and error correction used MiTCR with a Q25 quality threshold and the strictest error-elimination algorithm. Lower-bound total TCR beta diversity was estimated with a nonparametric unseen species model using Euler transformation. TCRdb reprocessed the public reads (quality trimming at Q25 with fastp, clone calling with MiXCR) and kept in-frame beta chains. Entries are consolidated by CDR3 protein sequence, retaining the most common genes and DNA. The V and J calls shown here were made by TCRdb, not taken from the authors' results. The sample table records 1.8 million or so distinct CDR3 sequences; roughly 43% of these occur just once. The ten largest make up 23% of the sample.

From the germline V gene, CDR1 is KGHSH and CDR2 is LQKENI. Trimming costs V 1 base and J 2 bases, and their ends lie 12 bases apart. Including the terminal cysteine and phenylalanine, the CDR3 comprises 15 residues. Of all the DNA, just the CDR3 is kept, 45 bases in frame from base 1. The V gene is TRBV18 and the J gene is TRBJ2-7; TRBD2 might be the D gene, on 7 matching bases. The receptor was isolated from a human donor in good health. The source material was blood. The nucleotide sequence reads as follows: TGTGCCAGCTCACCACTAAGCGGGACAACCTACGAGCAGTACTTC. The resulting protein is CASSPLSGTTYEQYF.